These 29 T cell receptor beta chains came from one sample sequenced in a study of blood T cell repertoires in COVID-19. TCRdb's copy holds only in-frame clones and misses some; the assay was immunoSEQ multiplex PCR. This sample has 130,000 or so clones, with just over 85% found just once. The sample consisted of peripheral blood. These receptors were obtained from a woman in her sixties or seventies with acute or convalescent COVID-19.

The chain couples TRBV12-3 or TRBV12-4 to TRBJ2-1; the D gene is possibly TRBD1 (6 bases). Trimming took off 2 bases at V and 9 bases at J, with 8 bases between the two ends. CDR3 size: 12 residues. CDR3 sequence (DNA): TGTGCCAGCAGTTTAACAGGGCCTGAGCAGTTCTTC. Translated, it gives CASSLTGPEQFF.

The chain couples TRBV27 to TRBJ1-5; 10 bases fit TRBD1. The J segment lost 5 bases and the V segment lost 3 bases, leaving 10 bases of the junction unmatched. This CDR3 spans 17 amino acids. Germline values: CDR1 MNHEY, CDR2 SMNVEV (reference sequence). The CDR3, as DNA: TGTGCCAGCAGTTTTGGGCGTGGGGGGACAGGGGATCAGCCCCAGCATTTT. Protein product: CASSFGRGGTGDQPQHF.

This clone was observed once. This chain uses TRBV30 with TRBJ1-2, with a weak D call TRBD1 (6 bases). CDR1 is GTSNPN and CDR2 is SVGIG in the germline V gene (reference sequence). V lost 1 base and J lost 8, with 17 bases in between. The CDR3 extends over 14 amino acids. Written as DNA, the CDR3 is TGTGCCTGGAGTGAAGGTCAGGGGATCTTCGGCTACACCTTC. This gives the protein CAWSEGQGIFGYTF.

The chain couples TRBV18 to TRBJ1-1, with D possibly TRBD1 on 6 matching bases. V dropped 1 base and J dropped 2 bases, with 17 bases sitting between them. The CDR3 sequence is 17 residues long. Germline V CDR1 and CDR2: KGHSH, LQKENI. CDR3 sequence (DNA): TGTGCCAGCTCACCACTCGGGGGGCGACAACCTAACACTGAAGCTTTCTTT. Translated, it gives CASSPLGGRQPNTEAFF.

The chain combines TRBV7-2 with TRBJ2-4, with D maybe TRBD2 (6 bases). V was shortened by 5 bases and J by 5 bases, with 13 bases between the two germline ends. The germline V gene has CDR1 SGHTA and CDR2 FQGNSA. This CDR3 spans 14 amino acids. The CDR3 is CASSPRGAQNIQYF. The DNA of the CDR3 is TGTGCCAGCAGCCCGCGGGGAGCTCAAAACATTCAGTACTTC.

The gene calls are TRBV19 and TRBJ2-3, with 9 bases that match TRBD2. The junction had 9 bases not matched to a gene; V was cut back by 7 bases and J by 7 bases. Germline V gene sequence: CDR1 LNHDA, CDR2 SQIVND (reference sequence). This CDR3 spans 14 amino acids. For the CDR3, the DNA is TGTGCCAGTACCCTCGGGACTAGCAGGAATACGCAGTATTTT. This sequence encodes CASTLGTSRNTQYF.

This clone was counted a single time. The chain combines TRBV18 with TRBJ2-2, with D maybe TRBD1 (5 bases). Trimming pared 3 bases from V and 3 bases from J, leaving 14 bases between. This CDR3 is built from 16 residues. The V gene's germline CDR1 is KGHSH and CDR2 LQKENI. Here the CDR3 DNA reads TGTGCCAGCTCACCTCGGCCAAGGGGCGACACCGGGGAGCTGTTTTTT. Translation gives CASSPRPRGDTGELFF.

V usage is TRBV6-5 and J usage is TRBJ1-6, with TRBD1 as a possible D gene (5 bases). The germline gives CDR1 MNHEY, CDR2 SVGAGI. CDR3 length equals 12 residues. V lost 6 bases, J lost 14 bases, and 14 bases lay in between. The CDR3 sequence: CASSLSRGSLHF. The CDR3 bases are TGTGCCAGCAGCCTCTCCCGGGGGTCCCTCCACTTT.

This clone appeared a single time. The chain recombines TRBV19 with TRBJ1-6, with 8 bases aligning to TRBD1. With V trimmed by 2 bases and J by 10 bases, 10 bases remained unmatched. The CDR3 is made up of 16 amino acids. CDR1 and CDR2 from the germline V gene are LNHDA and SQIVND (reference sequence). The CDR3 loop is CASSISARGLGSPLHF. CDR3 sequence (DNA): TGTGCCAGTAGTATAAGTGCCAGGGGGCTAGGATCACCCCTCCACTTT.

The chain uses TRBV11-2 and TRBJ2-1; TRBD2 agrees at 13 bases. Germline-derived CDR1 and CDR2 are SGHAT and FQNNGV. Losses at the gene ends were 4 bases for V and 7 bases for J; bases not matched to a gene: 7. The CDR3 extends over 16 amino acids. The CDR3 here is CASSSLAGGPINEQFF. The CDR3 DNA is TGTGCCAGCAGCTCACTAGCGGGGGGGCCTATAAATGAGCAGTTCTTC.

J is TRBJ1-1 and V is TRBV6-5; D may be TRBD1 (6 bases). CDR3 length: 14 residues. Trimming left V 6 bases short and J 9 bases short, with 20 bases between. Germline V gives CDR1 MNHEY, CDR2 SVGAGI. CDR3 sequence: CASRDHTGGAKAFF. As DNA, the CDR3 is TGTGCCAGCAGGGACCATACGGGGGGGGCTAAAGCTTTCTTT.

The CDR3, as DNA: TGTGCCAGCAGCAGGACAGGGGATGAAAAACTGTTTTTT. Its protein product is CASSRTGDEKLFF. The gene calls are TRBV2 and TRBJ1-4; the match to TRBD1 covers 9 bases. Germline-derived CDR1 and CDR2 are SNHLY and FYNNEI. The J segment lost 6 bases and the V segment lost 6 bases, leaving 2 bases of the junction unmatched. This CDR3 is built from 13 residues. The variable domain in full, completed from reference TRBV2 and TRBJ1-4, reads EPEVTQTPSHQVTQMGQEVILRCVPISNHLYFYWYRQILGQKVEFLVSFYNNEISEKSEIFDDQFSVERPDGSNFTLKIRSTKLEDSAMYFCASSRTGDEKLFFGSGTQLSVL.

The rearrangement joins TRBV2 to TRBJ2-1; D gene uncertain. Germline CDR1 is SNHLY and CDR2 is FYNNEI. Trimming left V 4 bases short and J 4 bases short, with 2 bases between. This CDR3 has 11 residues. Here the CDR3 reads CASSAYNEQFF. In DNA, the CDR3 is TGTGCCAGCAGTGCATACAATGAGCAGTTCTTC.

This chain joins TRBV11-3 and TRBJ1-1; 10 bases map to TRBD1. V lost 3 bases to trimming and J lost 11 bases; unmatched junction nucleotides: 6. The CDR3 length is 13 residues. CDR1 is SGHNT, CDR2 YENEEA, per germline. DNA for the CDR3: TGTGCCAGCAGCTTTTTGCTGGACAGGGGGGCTTTCTTT. Protein: CASSFLLDRGAFF.

The gene calls are TRBV13 and TRBJ2-2; 10 nucleotides agree with TRBD2. The trim removed 2 bases at V and 1 base at J, leaving 10 bases unmatched. Germline-derived CDR1 and CDR2 are PRHDT and FYEKMQ (reference sequence). The CDR3 totals 19 residues. CDR3 protein: CASSLRGATSGENTGELFF. CDR3 nucleotide sequence: TGTGCCAGCAGCTTAAGGGGTGCTACTAGCGGGGAGAACACCGGGGAGCTGTTTTTT.

The chain joins TRBV5-1 to TRBJ1-3; a possible D gene is TRBD1 (5 bases). This CDR3 has 15 amino acids. Per the germline V gene, CDR1 is SGHRS and CDR2 is YFSETQ. Trimming cost V 4 bases and J 1 base, with 12 bases left between them. The CDR3: CASSPPGGSGNTIYF. CDR3 DNA: TGCGCCAGCAGCCCACCCGGGGGGTCTGGAAACACCATATATTTT.

The chain combines TRBV7-2 with TRBJ2-1; 13 bases line up with TRBD2. V trimming: 7 bases; J trimming: 6 bases; junction bases outside the gene matches: 15. Germline loops: CDR1 SGHTA, CDR2 FQGNSA. This CDR3 is 18 amino acids long. The CDR3 DNA follows: TGTGCCAGCATCCCCCGCGGAGGACTAGCGGGGGCGGGCAATGAGCAGTTCTTC. Translating gives CASIPRGGLAGAGNEQFF.

The J gene is TRBJ2-3, the V gene TRBV7-9; possibly TRBD2 for D (5 bases). CDR1 and CDR2 (germline): SEHNR, FQNEAQ (reference sequence). V gave up 10 bases and J gave up 0 bases, with 14 bases separating them. The CDR3 consists of 14 residues. The CDR3 sequence is CATTGKGSTDTQYF. The CDR3 DNA reads TGTGCCACAACGGGGAAGGGAAGCACAGATACGCAGTATTTT.

V usage is TRBV10-3 and J usage is TRBJ2-7; the match to TRBD1 covers 9 bases. This CDR3 is built from 13 residues. CDR1 is ENHRY, CDR2 SYGVKD, per germline. For the CDR3, the DNA is TGTGCGCATCAAGGGGACAGGGCTTACGAGCAGTACTTC. Encoded protein: CAHQGDRAYEQYF.

The V gene is TRBV7-9, the J gene TRBJ2-7, with 7 bases identical to TRBD2. The V and J ends lost 1 base and 2 bases, in that order; junction bases with no gene match: 11. Per germline, CDR1 SEHNR and CDR2 FQNEAQ (reference sequence). The CDR3 has 17 residues. The CDR3 protein is CASSLGVGRETPYEQYF. For the CDR3, the DNA is TGTGCCAGCAGCTTAGGGGTGGGGCGGGAGACCCCCTACGAGCAGTACTTC.

This clone appeared once. J is TRBJ2-5 and V is TRBV6-5, with D perhaps matching TRBD2 (5 bases). Germline V gene lookup returns CDR1 MNHEY and CDR2 SVGAGI. Trimming took 6 bases from V and 4 from J, leaving 15 bases between them. This CDR3 is 14 amino acids long. CDR3 in DNA: TGTGCCAGCAGACTAGACCCAAGTGGAGAGACCCAGTACTTC. It is translated as CASRLDPSGETQYF.

The gene calls are TRBV19 and TRBJ1-2; D is ambiguous. CDR3 length: 13 residues. The germline V gene has CDR1 LNHDA and CDR2 SQIVND (reference sequence). V shed 8 bases and J shed 4 bases, with 14 bases lying between them. The CDR3 sequence: CASDVLGGYGYTF. In DNA, the CDR3 is TGTGCCAGTGACGTCCTCGGCGGCTATGGCTACACCTTC.

The rearrangement uses TRBV4-1 and TRBJ1-1, with D maybe TRBD1 (6 bases). V was clipped by 1 base and J by 4 bases, with 13 bases between them. Germline lookup yields CDR1 MGHRA and CDR2 YSYEKL. The CDR3 is 15 residues long. CDR3 amino acids: CASSQATGLFTEAFF. CDR3 nucleotides: TGCGCCAGCAGCCAAGCAACAGGGCTGTTCACTGAAGCTTTCTTT.

This clone was observed a single time. V is TRBV4-1 and J is TRBJ1-4; D is perhaps TRBD1 (5 bases). The V gene lost 2 bases and the J gene lost 8 bases, with 12 bases spanning the gap. The CDR3 spans 14 residues. Germline V gives CDR1 MGHRA, CDR2 YSYEKL. CDR3 loop: CASSQSGGDEKLFF. DNA for the CDR3: TGCGCCAGCAGCCAATCCGGGGGTGACGAAAAACTGTTTTTT.

The V and J genes are TRBV28 and TRBJ2-5; TRBD2 matches 13 bases. The CDR3 extends over 15 amino acids. The germline V gene has CDR1 MDHEN and CDR2 SYDVKM. Trimming removed 6 bases from V and 4 bases from J; junction bases left unmatched: 5. CDR3 region: CASRGTSGEAETQYF. The CDR3 coding sequence is TGTGCCAGCAGGGGGACTAGCGGGGAGGCAGAGACCCAGTACTTC.

CDR3 in amino acids: CAIKERTTGNVHF. DNA of the CDR3: TGTGCCATCAAGGAAAGGACCACAGGGAACGTCCACTTT. The genes are TRBV10-3 and TRBJ1-6; D is possibly TRBD1 (6 bases). Germline values: CDR1 ENHRY, CDR2 SYGVKD. CDR3 length: 13 amino acids. V lost 7 bases and J lost 17, with 21 bases in between.

The chain uses TRBV14 and TRBJ2-1; TRBD2 matches 9 bases. The V segment lost 1 base and the J segment 9 bases; nucleotides outside the gene matches: 10. Germline V CDR1 and CDR2: SGHDN, FVKESK. The CDR3 totals 16 residues. The CDR3 loop reads CASSQVGTSRLGEQFF. The CDR3 region has the DNA TGTGCCAGCAGCCAAGTAGGGACTAGCCGGTTGGGTGAGCAGTTCTTC.

This clone was picked up many times. This chain uses TRBV5-1 with TRBJ2-2; TRBD2 is a possible D gene (6 bases). The CDR3 sequence is 16 residues long. CDR1 is SGHRS, CDR2 YFSETQ, per germline. V was trimmed by 0 bases and J by 2 bases, leaving 11 bases between them. CDR3 sequence: CASSLGDLTNTGELFF. The DNA for the CDR3 is TGCGCCAGCAGCTTGGGGGACTTAACAAACACCGGGGAGCTGTTTTTT.

The chain has TRBV10-3 and TRBJ2-3; 8 positions agree with TRBD1. The length of the CDR3 is 15 residues. Germline CDR1 ENHRY, CDR2 SYGVKD. Trimming cost V 4 bases and J 3 bases; bases outside gene matches: 6. This CDR3 reads CAISVAGGLTDTQYF. The CDR3 DNA reads as TGTGCCATCAGTGTAGCAGGGGGCTTGACAGATACGCAGTATTTT.